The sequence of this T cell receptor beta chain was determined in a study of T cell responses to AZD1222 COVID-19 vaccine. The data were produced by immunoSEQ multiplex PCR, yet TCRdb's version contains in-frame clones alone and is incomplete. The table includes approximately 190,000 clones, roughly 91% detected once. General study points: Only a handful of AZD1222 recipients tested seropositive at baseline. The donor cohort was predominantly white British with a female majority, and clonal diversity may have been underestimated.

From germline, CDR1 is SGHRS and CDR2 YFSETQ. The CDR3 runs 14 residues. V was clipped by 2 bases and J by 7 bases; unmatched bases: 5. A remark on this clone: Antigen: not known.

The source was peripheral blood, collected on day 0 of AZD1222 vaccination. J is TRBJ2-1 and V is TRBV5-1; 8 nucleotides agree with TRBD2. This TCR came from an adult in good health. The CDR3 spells CASSFSGAANEQFF. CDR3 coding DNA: TGCGCCAGCAGCTTTAGCGGGGCAGCGAATGAGCAGTTCTTC.